The 21 T cell receptor beta chains below come from one sample, sequenced in a study of OX40 agonist ivuxolimab in advanced cancers. Using immunoSEQ multiplex PCR, the repertoire was profiled, and TCRdb retains in-frame clones only, with some absent. The table records about 82,000 clones, roughly 80% of them present only once. Sequenced material: CD4+ or CD8+ T cells sorted from blood, taken in a trial of the OX40 agonist ivuxolimab. These receptor sequences come from an adult with an advanced solid tumor such as melanoma, head and neck, liver or kidney cancer.

The genes are TRBV5-6 and TRBJ2-7; 11 bases align to TRBD2. Germline V gene data show CDR1 as SGHDT and CDR2 as YYEEEE. The CDR3 runs 11 residues. V shed 5 bases and J 11 bases; nucleotides not matched to a gene: 3. The CDR3 coding sequence is TGTGCCAGCAGTAGGGGACTAGCGGAGTACTTC. Translation gives CASSRGLAEYF.

DNA for the CDR3: TGTGCCAGCAGCCCCAACGGACCGGTCAAAAACACCATATATTTT. It is translated as CASSPNGPVKNTIYF. The gene calls are TRBV7-2 and TRBJ1-3; D is undetermined. The CDR3 totals 15 residues. The germline CDR1 and CDR2 sequences are SGHTA and FQGNSA. V lost 5 bases and J lost 6, with 17 bases in between. The full variable domain, in which reference TRBV7-2 and TRBJ1-3 provide the parts outside the CDR3, is GAGVSQSPSNKVTEKGKDVELRCDPISGHTALYWYRQSLGQGLEFLIYFQGNSAPDKSGLPSDRFSAERTGGSVSTLTIQRTQQEDSAVYLCASSPNGPVKNTIYFGEGSWLTVV.

The chain employs TRBV7-2 and TRBJ2-7, with 9 bases identical to TRBD1. Per the germline V gene, CDR1 is SGHTA and CDR2 is FQGNSA. The CDR3 runs 15 residues. After removal of 5 bases from V and 4 bases from J, the junction contained 9 bases not matched to a gene. The CDR3 protein is CASSGADRGPYEQYF. The DNA for the CDR3 is TGTGCCAGCAGCGGAGCGGACAGGGGACCGTACGAGCAGTACTTC.

The chain employs TRBV5-8 and TRBJ1-5; 8 bases line up with TRBD1. Trimming took 3 bases from V and 4 from J; bases not matched to a gene: 6. Per germline, CDR1 SGHTS and CDR2 YDEGEE. CDR3 size: 15 residues. CDR3 sequence (DNA): TGTGCCAGCAGCTCCGGACAGGGATTGAATCAGCCCCAGCATTTT. This translates into CASSSGQGLNQPQHF.

The chain has TRBV9 and TRBJ2-3; 8 positions match TRBD2. Germline V CDR1 and CDR2: SGDLS, YYNGEE. This CDR3 is built from 16 residues. J gave up 2 bases and V 3 bases, and 8 bases lay outside the gene matches. CDR3 coding DNA: TGTGCCAGCAGCGCTAGAGCGGGGGCGTCCACAGATACGCAGTATTTT. This codes for CASSARAGASTDTQYF.

In this sample, this clone turned up a few times. The identical CDR3 is also encoded by other nucleotide sequences in the sample. This chain connects TRBV7-2 to TRBJ2-7; D is uncertain. Germline V gene lookup returns CDR1 SGHTA and CDR2 FQGNSA. V gave up 3 bases and J gave up 3 bases, with 3 bases separating them. The CDR3 spans 11 residues. As DNA, the CDR3 is TGTGCCAGCAGCTTCAGCTACGAGCAGTACTTC. It yields the protein CASSFSYEQYF.

This clone occurred a few times. V and J are TRBV7-9 and TRBJ2-2; a weak D match, TRBD2 (6 bases). Germline assignment: CDR1 SEHNR and CDR2 FQNEAQ (reference sequence). CDR3 length: 17 residues. V was pared by 7 bases and J by 4 bases, with 22 bases between. The CDR3 here is CASIPRGGNLVTGELFF. The CDR3 DNA sequence: TGTGCCAGCATCCCGCGTGGCGGGAACTTGGTCACCGGGGAGCTGTTTTTT. The full variable domain, in which reference TRBV7-9 and TRBJ2-2 provide the parts outside the CDR3, is DTGVSQNPRHKITKRGQNVTFRCDPISEHNRLYWYRQTLGQGPEFLTYFQNEAQLEKSRLLSDRFSAERPKGSFSTLEIQRTEQGDSAMYLCASIPRGGNLVTGELFFGEGSRLTVL.

CDR3 nucleotide sequence: TGTGCCAGCAGCTCACTTTCCAGGGACAGCAATCAGCCCCAGCATTTT. Translated: CASSSLSRDSNQPQHF. This rearrangement joins TRBV7-8 to TRBJ1-5; TRBD1 is a possible D gene (5 bases). The CDR3 consists of 16 residues. Trimming cost V 4 bases and J 1 base, with 14 bases left between them. Germline V lookup: CDR1 SGHVS, CDR2 FQNEAQ.

The V gene is TRBV6-6, the J gene TRBJ2-5; 9 positions match TRBD1. This CDR3 is built from 14 residues. V was clipped by 4 bases and J by 3 bases; unmatched bases: 3. Per germline, CDR1 MNHNY and CDR2 SVGAGI (reference sequence). CDR3 amino acids: CASSSGQGEETQYF. CDR3 nucleotide sequence: TGTGCCAGCAGTTCGGGACAGGGTGAAGAGACCCAGTACTTC.

This sequence joins TRBV20-1 and TRBJ2-1; D is undetermined. The CDR3 loop spans 11 amino acids. The germline CDR1 and CDR2 sequences are DFQATT and SNEGSKA (reference sequence). Trimming pared 3 bases from V and 6 bases from J, leaving 6 bases between. The CDR3 here is CSASPSNEQFF. The CDR3 nucleotides are TGCAGTGCTAGTCCCAGCAATGAGCAGTTCTTC.

This chain joins TRBV4-3 and TRBJ2-2; D unresolved. The germline V gene has CDR1 LGHNA and CDR2 YSLEER. Trimming took off 0 bases at V and 5 bases at J, with 13 bases between the two ends. This CDR3 spans 16 amino acids. CDR3 protein: CASSQEPQGPTGELFF. In DNA form, the CDR3 reads TGCGCCAGCAGCCAAGAACCCCAAGGCCCGACCGGGGAGCTGTTTTTT.

The chain links TRBV19 to TRBJ2-4, with 11 positions matching TRBD1. Germline values: CDR1 LNHDA, CDR2 SQIVND (reference sequence). Unmatched junction bases numbered 4, after V lost 4 bases and J lost 2 bases. The CDR3 consists of 16 residues. The CDR3: CASSKGDRGSKNIQYF. The CDR3 DNA reads TGTGCCAGTAGTAAAGGGGACAGGGGGTCCAAAAACATTCAGTACTTC.

This clone was observed a single time. The genes are TRBV18 and TRBJ2-3; possibly TRBD2 for D (5 bases). Trimming cost V 5 bases and J 2 bases, with 14 bases left between them. Germline V gene lookup returns CDR1 KGHSH and CDR2 LQKENI. This CDR3 spans 15 amino acids. CDR3 amino acids: CASSNEDGITDTQYF. The DNA of the CDR3 is TGTGCCAGCTCAAATGAGGACGGGATCACAGATACGCAGTATTTT.

This sequence joins TRBV30 and TRBJ2-7, with a weak D call TRBD1 (5 bases). With 3 bases removed from V and 2 bases from J, the gap between germline ends came to 14 bases. In germline, CDR1 is GTSNPN, CDR2 SVGIG (reference sequence). The CDR3 covers 14 residues. The CDR3 DNA sequence: TGTGCCTGGAGGAGGCTGGACACCGCCTACGAGCAGTACTTC. It codes for CAWRRLDTAYEQYF.

This clone turned up a few times. J is TRBJ1-2 and V is TRBV5-4; 8 nucleotides match TRBD1. Germline CDR1 reads SGHNT; CDR2 reads YYREEE (reference sequence). This CDR3 is 14 amino acids long. V trimming: 2 bases; J trimming: 6 bases; junction bases outside the gene matches: 6. The CDR3 sequence is CASSLSTGAHGYTF. The CDR3 region has the DNA TGTGCCAGCAGCTTATCGACAGGGGCCCATGGCTACACCTTC.

The chain carries TRBV7-2 and TRBJ1-2; D call uncertain. The CDR3 runs to 14 residues. The ends were cut back, 5 bases at V and 5 bases at J, with 15 bases in the middle. CDR1 is SGHTA and CDR2 is FQGNSA in the germline V gene. CDR3: CASSPGRAGYGYTF. The DNA of the CDR3 is TGTGCCAGCAGCCCCGGGAGAGCTGGGTATGGCTACACCTTC.

This clone was recorded once. The chain combines TRBV6-5 with TRBJ2-1, with 11 bases matching TRBD2. The CDR3 sequence is 16 residues long. Germline trimming cut 4 bases from V and 3 bases from J; bases unmatched to any gene: 5. Germline CDR1 and CDR2: MNHEY and SVGAGI. For the CDR3, the DNA is TGTGCCAGCAGTTCATCTAGCGGGGGGTTCTACAATGAGCAGTTCTTC. Translation gives CASSSSSGGFYNEQFF.

The rearrangement links TRBV2 to TRBJ1-1; D is possibly TRBD1 (6 bases). CDR3 length equals 12 residues. CDR1 is SNHLY, CDR2 FYNNEI, per germline. V was pared by 3 bases and J by 10 bases, with 12 bases between. CDR3 residues: CASSDGTFRAFF. The CDR3 bases are TGTGCCAGCAGTGATGGGACATTTAGAGCTTTCTTT. The full variable domain, its missing parts supplied by reference TRBV2 and TRBJ1-1, is EPEVTQTPSHQVTQMGQEVILRCVPISNHLYFYWYRQILGQKVEFLVSFYNNEISEKSEIFDDQFSVERPDGSNFTLKIRSTKLEDSAMYFCASSDGTFRAFFGQGTRLTVV.

The count of this clone is one. The V gene is TRBV9, the J gene TRBJ1-1; maybe TRBD1 (6 bases). Germline CDR1 reads SGDLS; CDR2 reads YYNGEE. CDR3 length: 15 amino acids. V lost 4 bases and J 3 bases, leaving 16 bases between the germline ends. CDR3 nucleotide sequence: TGTGCCAGCAGCCCGCGTAGGGGGGACTACACTGAAGCTTTCTTT. This translates into CASSPRRGDYTEAFF.

This sequence joins TRBV27 and TRBJ2-5, with TRBD2 matching over 12 bases. With V trimmed by 5 bases and J by 5 bases, 12 bases remained unmatched. The CDR3 length is 17 residues. Germline CDR1 is MNHEY and CDR2 is SMNVEV (reference sequence). The CDR3 DNA sequence: TGTGCCAGCAGTCCTCGGGGGCTAGCGGGGGGGCACGAGACCCAGTACTTC. It encodes CASSPRGLAGGHETQYF.

The V gene is TRBV5-1, the J gene TRBJ2-6; D may be TRBD1 (6 bases). The CDR3 has 17 amino acids. The V gene lost 0 bases and the J gene lost 0 bases, with 10 bases spanning the gap. Per germline, CDR1 SGHRS and CDR2 YFSETQ. CDR3: CASSLGQANSGANVLTF. The DNA for the CDR3 is TGCGCCAGCAGCTTGGGACAGGCAAACTCTGGGGCCAACGTCCTGACTTTC. The whole variable domain, remainder taken from reference TRBV5-1 and TRBJ2-6, is KAGVTQTPRYLIKTRGQQVTLSCSPISGHRSVSWYQQTPGQGLQFLFEYFSETQRNKGNFPGRFSGRQFSNSRSEMNVSTLELGDSALYLCASSLGQANSGANVLTFGAGSRLTVL.